The entry below describes one T cell receptor (beta chain). Per germline, CDR1 LNHDA and CDR2 SQIVND (reference sequence). The CDR3 is 14 residues long. V shed 1 base, J shed 7 bases, and the junction held 2 bases outside the gene matches. These data belong to a study of control samples from healthy donors and cancer patients. The method was immunoSEQ multiplex PCR; TCRdb's version includes in-frame clones alone and lacks a portion of them. The sample includes 99,000 or so clones, roughly 85% of them seen just once. V is TRBV19 and J is TRBJ2-1; 9 positions match TRBD2. Sequenced input: blood. This receptor was identified in a woman aged 45 to 65 in good health. In nucleotides, the CDR3 is TGTGCCAGTAGTATAGGTCTAGCGGGGAATGAGCAGTTCTTC. It yields the protein CASSIGLAGNEQFF.